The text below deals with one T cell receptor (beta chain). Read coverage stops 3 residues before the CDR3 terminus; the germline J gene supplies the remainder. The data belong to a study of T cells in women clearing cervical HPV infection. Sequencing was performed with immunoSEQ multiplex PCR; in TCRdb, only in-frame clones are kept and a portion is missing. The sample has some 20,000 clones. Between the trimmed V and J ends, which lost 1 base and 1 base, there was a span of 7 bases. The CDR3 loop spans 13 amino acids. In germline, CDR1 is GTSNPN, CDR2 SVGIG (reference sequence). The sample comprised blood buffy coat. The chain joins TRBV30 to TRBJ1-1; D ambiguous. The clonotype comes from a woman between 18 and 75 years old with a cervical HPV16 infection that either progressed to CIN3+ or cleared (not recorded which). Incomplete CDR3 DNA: TGTGCCTGGAGTGGGCTTCCGAACACTGAA. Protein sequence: CAWSGLPNTE. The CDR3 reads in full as CAWSGLPNTEAFF.